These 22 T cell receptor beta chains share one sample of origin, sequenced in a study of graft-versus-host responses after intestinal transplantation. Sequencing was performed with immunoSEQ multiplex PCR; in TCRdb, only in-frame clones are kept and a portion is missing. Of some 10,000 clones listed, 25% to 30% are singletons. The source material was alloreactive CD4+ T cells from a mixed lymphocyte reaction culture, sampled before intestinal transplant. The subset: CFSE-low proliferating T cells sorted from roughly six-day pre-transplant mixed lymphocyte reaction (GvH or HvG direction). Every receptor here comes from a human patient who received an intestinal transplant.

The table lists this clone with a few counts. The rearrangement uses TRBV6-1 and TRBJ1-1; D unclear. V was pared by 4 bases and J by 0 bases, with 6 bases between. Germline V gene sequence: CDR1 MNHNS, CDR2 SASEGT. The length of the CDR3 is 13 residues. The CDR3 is CASSAEVNTEAFF. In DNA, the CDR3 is TGTGCCAGCAGTGCCGAGGTGAACACTGAAGCTTTCTTT.

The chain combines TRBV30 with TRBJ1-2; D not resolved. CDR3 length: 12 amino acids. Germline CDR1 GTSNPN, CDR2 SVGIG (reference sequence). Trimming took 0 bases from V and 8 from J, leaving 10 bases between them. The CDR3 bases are TGTGCCTGGAGTGTGTGGGCTGGAGGCTACACCTTC. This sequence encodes CAWSVWAGGYTF.

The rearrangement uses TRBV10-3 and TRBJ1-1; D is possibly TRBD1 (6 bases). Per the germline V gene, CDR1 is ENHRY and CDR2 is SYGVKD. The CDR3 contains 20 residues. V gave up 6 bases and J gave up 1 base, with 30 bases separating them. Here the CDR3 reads CAIRGFRRLATGTRNTEAFF. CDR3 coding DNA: TGTGCCATCAGGGGATTTCGTCGGTTGGCAACAGGGACCAGGAACACTGAAGCTTTCTTT.

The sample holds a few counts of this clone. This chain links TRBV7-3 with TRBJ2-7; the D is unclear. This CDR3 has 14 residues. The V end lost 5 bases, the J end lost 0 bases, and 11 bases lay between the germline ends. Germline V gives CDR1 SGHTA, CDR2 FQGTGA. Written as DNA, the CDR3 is TGTGCCAGCAGCCCCGACGGTGGCTCCTACGAGCAGTACTTC. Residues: CASSPDGGSYEQYF.

DNA for the CDR3: TGTGCCAGCAGTCCCACGGGGGCCTACGAGCAGTACTTC. Its protein is CASSPTGAYEQYF. V and J are TRBV6-1 and TRBJ2-7, with D possibly matching TRBD2 (6 bases). CDR3 length: 13 amino acids. CDR1 and CDR2 (germline): MNHNS, SASEGT. Trimming shortened V by 5 bases and J by 2 bases, and 10 bases separated the two germline ends.

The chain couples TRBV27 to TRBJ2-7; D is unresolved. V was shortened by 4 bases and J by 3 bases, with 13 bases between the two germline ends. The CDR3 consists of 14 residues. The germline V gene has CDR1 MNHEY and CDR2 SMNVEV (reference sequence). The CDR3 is CASSYVRPDYEQYF. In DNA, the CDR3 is TGTGCCAGCAGTTACGTCCGACCGGACTACGAGCAGTACTTC.

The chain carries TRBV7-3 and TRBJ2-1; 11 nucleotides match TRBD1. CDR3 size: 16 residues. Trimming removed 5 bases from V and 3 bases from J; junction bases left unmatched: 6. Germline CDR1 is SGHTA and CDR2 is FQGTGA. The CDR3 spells CASSAGTGGIYNEQFF. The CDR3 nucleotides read TGTGCCAGCAGCGCCGGGACAGGGGGTATCTACAATGAGCAGTTCTTC.

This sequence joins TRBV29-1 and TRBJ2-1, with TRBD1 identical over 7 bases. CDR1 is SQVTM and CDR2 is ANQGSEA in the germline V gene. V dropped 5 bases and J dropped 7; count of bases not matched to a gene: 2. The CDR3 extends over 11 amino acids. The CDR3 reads CSVPRGNEQFF. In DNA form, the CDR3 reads TGCAGCGTTCCCAGGGGGAATGAGCAGTTCTTC.

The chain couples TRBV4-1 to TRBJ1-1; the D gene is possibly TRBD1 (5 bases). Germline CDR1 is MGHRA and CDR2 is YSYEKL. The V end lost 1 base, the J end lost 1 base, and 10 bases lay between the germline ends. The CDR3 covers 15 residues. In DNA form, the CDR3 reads TGCGCCAGCAGCCAAGGTGTAGGACAGAACACTGAAGCTTTCTTT. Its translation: CASSQGVGQNTEAFF.

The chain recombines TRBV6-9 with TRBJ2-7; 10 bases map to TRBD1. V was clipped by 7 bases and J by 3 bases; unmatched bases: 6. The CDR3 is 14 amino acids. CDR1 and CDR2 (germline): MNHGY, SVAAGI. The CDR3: CASTGTGVIYEQYF. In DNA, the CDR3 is TGTGCCAGCACCGGGACAGGGGTAATCTACGAGCAGTACTTC.

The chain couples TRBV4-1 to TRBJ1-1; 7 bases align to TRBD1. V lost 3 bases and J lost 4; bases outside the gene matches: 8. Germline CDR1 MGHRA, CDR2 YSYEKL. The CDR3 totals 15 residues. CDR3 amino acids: CASSQPSGGSTEAFF. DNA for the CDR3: TGCGCCAGCAGCCAGCCCTCAGGGGGAAGCACTGAAGCTTTCTTT.

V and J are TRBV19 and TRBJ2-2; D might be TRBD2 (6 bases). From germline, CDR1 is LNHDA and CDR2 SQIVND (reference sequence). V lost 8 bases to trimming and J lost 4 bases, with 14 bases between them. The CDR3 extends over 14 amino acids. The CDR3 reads CASGWRESTGELFF. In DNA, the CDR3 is TGTGCCAGTGGGTGGCGGGAATCCACCGGGGAGCTGTTTTTT.

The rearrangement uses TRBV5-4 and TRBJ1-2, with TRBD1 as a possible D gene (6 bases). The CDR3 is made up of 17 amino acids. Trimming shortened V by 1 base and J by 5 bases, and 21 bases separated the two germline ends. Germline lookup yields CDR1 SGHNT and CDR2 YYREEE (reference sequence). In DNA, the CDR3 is TGTGCCAGCAGCTTGCCAGGGGCGCGGGGGAGACGGTATGGCTACACCTTC. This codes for CASSLPGARGRRYGYTF. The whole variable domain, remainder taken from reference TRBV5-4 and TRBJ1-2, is ETGVTQSPTHLIKTRGQQVTLRCSSQSGHNTVSWYQQALGQGPQFIFQYYREEENGRGNFPPRFSGLQFPNYSSELNVNALELDDSALYLCASSLPGARGRRYGYTFGSGTRLTVV.

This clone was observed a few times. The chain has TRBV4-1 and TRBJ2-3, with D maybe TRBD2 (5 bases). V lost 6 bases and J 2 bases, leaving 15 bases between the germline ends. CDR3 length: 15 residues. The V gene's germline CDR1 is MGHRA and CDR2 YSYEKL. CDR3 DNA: TGCGCCAGCAGTCCGTTGTCCGGGGACACAGATACGCAGTATTTT. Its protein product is CASSPLSGDTDTQYF.

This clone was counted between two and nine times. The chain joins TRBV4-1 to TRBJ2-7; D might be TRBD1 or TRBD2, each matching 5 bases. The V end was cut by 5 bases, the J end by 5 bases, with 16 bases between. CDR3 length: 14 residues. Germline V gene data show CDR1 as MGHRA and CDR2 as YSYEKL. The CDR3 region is CASSDRGRTDEQYF. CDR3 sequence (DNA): TGCGCCAGCAGCGATCGGGGCCGGACCGACGAGCAGTACTTC.

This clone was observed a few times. CDR3 sequence reads: CASSWTSAYEQYF. The CDR3 nucleotides are TGCGCCAGCAGCTGGACCTCCGCCTACGAGCAGTACTTC. The J gene is TRBJ2-7, the V gene TRBV5-1; D is unresolved. Germline V gene sequence: CDR1 SGHRS, CDR2 YFSETQ. The CDR3 sequence is 13 residues long. V was cut by 3 bases and J by 2 bases, with 9 bases left in between. The full variable domain, its missing parts supplied by reference TRBV5-1 and TRBJ2-7, is KAGVTQTPRYLIKTRGQQVTLSCSPISGHRSVSWYQQTPGQGLQFLFEYFSETQRNKGNFPGRFSGRQFSNSRSEMNVSTLELGDSALYLCASSWTSAYEQYFGPGTRLTVT.

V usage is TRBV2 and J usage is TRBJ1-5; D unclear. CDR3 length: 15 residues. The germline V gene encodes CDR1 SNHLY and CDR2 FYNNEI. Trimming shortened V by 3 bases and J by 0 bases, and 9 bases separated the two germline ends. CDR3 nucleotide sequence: TGTGCCAGCAGTGATGGCCTTTATAGCAATCAGCCCCAGCATTTT. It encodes CASSDGLYSNQPQHF.

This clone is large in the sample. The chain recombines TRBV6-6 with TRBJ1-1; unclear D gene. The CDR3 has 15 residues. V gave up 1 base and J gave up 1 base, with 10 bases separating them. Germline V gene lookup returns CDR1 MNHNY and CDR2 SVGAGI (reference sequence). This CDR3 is CASSYFLAPNTEAFF. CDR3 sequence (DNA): TGTGCCAGCAGTTACTTTCTGGCCCCGAACACTGAAGCTTTCTTT.

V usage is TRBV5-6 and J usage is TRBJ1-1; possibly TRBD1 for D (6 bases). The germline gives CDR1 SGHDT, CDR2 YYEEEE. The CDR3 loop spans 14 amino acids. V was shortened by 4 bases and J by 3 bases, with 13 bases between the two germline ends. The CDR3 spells CASSPGGAYTEAFF. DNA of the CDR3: TGTGCCAGCAGCCCGGGGGGGGCATACACTGAAGCTTTCTTT. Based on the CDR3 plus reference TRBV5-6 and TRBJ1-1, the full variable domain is DAGVTQSPTHLIKTRGQQVTLRCSPKSGHDTVSWYQQALGQGPQFIFQYYEEEERQRGNFPDRFSGHQFPNYSSELNVNALLLGDSALYLCASSPGGAYTEAFFGQGTRLTVV.

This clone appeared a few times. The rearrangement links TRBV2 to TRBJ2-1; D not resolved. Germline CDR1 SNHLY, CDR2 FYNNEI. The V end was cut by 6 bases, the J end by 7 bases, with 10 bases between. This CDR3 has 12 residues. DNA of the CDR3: TGTGCCAGCAGCCTTAGCATGAATGAGCAGTTCTTC. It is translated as CASSLSMNEQFF. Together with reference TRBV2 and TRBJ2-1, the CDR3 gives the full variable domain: EPEVTQTPSHQVTQMGQEVILRCVPISNHLYFYWYRQILGQKVEFLVSFYNNEISEKSEIFDDQFSVERPDGSNFTLKIRSTKLEDSAMYFCASSLSMNEQFFGPGTRLTVL.

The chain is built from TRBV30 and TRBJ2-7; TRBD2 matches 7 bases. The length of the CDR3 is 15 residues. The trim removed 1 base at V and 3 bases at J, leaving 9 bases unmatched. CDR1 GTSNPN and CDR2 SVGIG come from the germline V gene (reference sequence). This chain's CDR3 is CAWSDGLAAFYEQYF. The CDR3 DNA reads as TGTGCCTGGAGTGACGGGCTAGCGGCGTTCTACGAGCAGTACTTC.

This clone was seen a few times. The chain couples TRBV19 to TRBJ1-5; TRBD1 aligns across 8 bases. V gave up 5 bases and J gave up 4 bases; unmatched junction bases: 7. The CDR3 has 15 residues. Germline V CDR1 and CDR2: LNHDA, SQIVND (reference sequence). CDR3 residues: CASSAGQGGNQPQHF. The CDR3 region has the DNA TGTGCCAGTAGTGCAGGACAGGGCGGGAATCAGCCCCAGCATTTT.